A selection of T cell receptor beta chains follows, all from one sample in a study of T-cell reconstitution after alpha-beta-depleted transplantation in children. TCRdb reprocessed the PCR reads with MiXCR, giving one entry per CDR3 protein. Of about 500,000 distinct CDR3 sequences listed, approximately 32% were seen once; the top ten hold more than 2%. Sequenced material: PBMCs from the stem cell graft donor, taken from the stem cell graft. The source of these receptors is a human donor who donated a stem cell graft to a child with aplastic anemia. Both conserved end residues are part of each CDR3. The D gene is left open where the match is weak. Clone sizes are given selectively: once, few, many, or a class where the clone is expanded.

D gene: -
J gene: TRBJ2-3
clone size: -
V gene: TRBV5-4
CDR3 length: 15
CDR3 protein: CASSLDVPEADTQYF
CDR3 DNA: TGTGCCAGCAGCTTGGATGTCCCTGAGGCAGATACGCAGTATTTT

D gene: -
J gene: TRBJ2-4
clone size: few
V gene: TRBV5-1
CDR3 length: 13
CDR3 protein: CASSLYDRNIQYF
CDR3 DNA: TGCGCCAGCAGCTTGTACGACAGAAACATTCAGTACTTC

D gene: TRBD2
J gene: TRBJ2-7
clone size: few
V gene: TRBV15
CDR3 length: 14
CDR3 protein: CATSPRREDYEQYF
CDR3 DNA: TGTGCCACCAGCCCCAGGCGGGAGGACTACGAGCAGTACTTC

D gene: -
J gene: TRBJ2-5
clone size: -
V gene: TRBV24-1
CDR3 length: 14
CDR3 protein: CATSPGVSAETQYF
CDR3 DNA: TGTGCCACCAGTCCGGGGGTCAGCGCAGAGACCCAGTACTTC

D gene: -
J gene: TRBJ1-2
clone size: -
V gene: TRBV20-1
CDR3 length: 16
CDR3 protein: CSAPSGPITFNYGYTF
CDR3 DNA: TGCAGTGCGCCGAGTGGACCGATCACCTTTAACTATGGCTACACCTTC

D gene: -
J gene: TRBJ2-7
clone size: few
V gene: TRBV7-2
CDR3 length: 13
CDR3 protein: CASSLALMDEQYF
CDR3 DNA: TGTGCCAGCAGCTTAGCGCTGATGGACGAGCAGTACTTC

D gene: -
J gene: TRBJ1-1
clone size: -
V gene: TRBV5-6
CDR3 length: 12
CDR3 protein: CASSSAGQRAFF
CDR3 DNA: TGTGCCAGCAGCTCGGCAGGACAGCGGGCTTTCTTT

D gene: -
J gene: TRBJ2-1
clone size: few
V gene: TRBV29-1
CDR3 length: 18
CDR3 protein: CSVEDGTGGLGSYNEQFF
CDR3 DNA: TGCAGCGTTGAAGATGGGACTGGGGGCTTGGGCTCCTACAATGAGCAGTTCTTC

D gene: TRBD2
J gene: TRBJ2-3
clone size: -
V gene: TRBV12-3/TRBV12-4
CDR3 length: 16
CDR3 protein: CASSLRTSGNADTQYF
CDR3 DNA: TGTGCCAGCAGTCTCAGGACTAGCGGGAATGCAGATACGCAGTATTTT

D gene: -
J gene: TRBJ2-1
clone size: -
V gene: TRBV6-2/TRBV6-3
CDR3 length: 16
CDR3 protein: CASKVGGYSSYNEQFF
CDR3 DNA: TGTGCCAGCAAGGTTGGAGGATATAGCTCCTACAATGAGCAGTTCTTC

D gene: -
J gene: TRBJ2-1
clone size: -
V gene: TRBV20-1
CDR3 length: 13
CDR3 protein: CSGTFRGYNEQFF
CDR3 DNA: TGCAGTGGCACCTTTCGGGGCTACAATGAGCAGTTCTTC

D gene: TRBD1
J gene: TRBJ1-5
clone size: few
V gene: TRBV12-3/TRBV12-4
CDR3 length: 14
CDR3 protein: CASRRDRKGQPQHF
CDR3 DNA: TGTGCCAGCAGGCGGGACAGGAAGGGGCAGCCCCAGCATTTT

D gene: -
J gene: TRBJ2-1
clone size: few
V gene: TRBV30
CDR3 length: 15
CDR3 protein: CAWSRRGISYNEQFF
CDR3 DNA: TGTGCCTGGAGCCGTCGAGGGATATCCTACAATGAGCAGTTCTTC

D gene: TRBD1
J gene: TRBJ2-1
clone size: few
V gene: TRBV5-1
CDR3 length: 16
CDR3 protein: CASSLEGQGAYNEQFF
CDR3 DNA: TGCGCCAGCAGCTTGGAGGGGCAGGGGGCCTACAATGAGCAGTTCTTC

D gene: -
J gene: TRBJ2-1
clone size: -
V gene: TRBV12-3/TRBV12-4
CDR3 length: 14
CDR3 protein: CASSERVEVSPKFF
CDR3 DNA: TGTGCCAGCAGCGAGCGGGTGGAGGTCTCCCCGAAGTTCTTC

D gene: -
J gene: TRBJ1-2
clone size: -
V gene: TRBV7-9
CDR3 length: 15
CDR3 protein: CASSPGQGTLYGYTF
CDR3 DNA: TGTGCCAGCAGCCCGGGCCAAGGGACGCTCTATGGCTACACCTTC

D gene: TRBD1
J gene: TRBJ2-2
clone size: -
V gene: TRBV29-1
CDR3 length: 14
CDR3 protein: CSAIGQVNTGELFF
CDR3 DNA: TGCAGCGCAATAGGACAGGTGAACACCGGGGAGCTGTTTTTT

D gene: -
J gene: TRBJ2-5
clone size: -
V gene: TRBV28
CDR3 length: 15
CDR3 protein: CASSWIGLTGETQYF
CDR3 DNA: TGTGCCAGCAGTTGGATTGGTCTCACAGGGGAGACCCAGTACTTC

D gene: -
J gene: TRBJ2-1
clone size: few
V gene: TRBV12-3/TRBV12-4
CDR3 length: 15
CDR3 protein: CASSWSLGFSAEQFF
CDR3 DNA: TGTGCCAGCAGTTGGAGTCTTGGCTTCTCCGCTGAGCAGTTCTTC